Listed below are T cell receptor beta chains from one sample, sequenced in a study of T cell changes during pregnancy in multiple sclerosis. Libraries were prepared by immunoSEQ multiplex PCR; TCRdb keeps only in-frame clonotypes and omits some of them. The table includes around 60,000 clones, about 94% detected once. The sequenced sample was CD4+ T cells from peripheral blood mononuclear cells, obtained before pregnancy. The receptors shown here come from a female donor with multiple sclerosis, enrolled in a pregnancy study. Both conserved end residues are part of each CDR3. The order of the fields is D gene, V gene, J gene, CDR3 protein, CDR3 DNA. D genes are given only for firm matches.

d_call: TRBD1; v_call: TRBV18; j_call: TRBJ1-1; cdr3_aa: CASSPLRQGATVATEAFF; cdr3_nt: TGTGCCAGCTCACCACTTCGACAGGGGGCGACGGTAGCCACTGAAGCTTTCTTT
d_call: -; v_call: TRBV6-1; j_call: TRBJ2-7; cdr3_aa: CASSFSDSYEQYF; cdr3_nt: TGTGCCAGCAGCTTTAGCGACTCCTACGAGCAGTACTTC
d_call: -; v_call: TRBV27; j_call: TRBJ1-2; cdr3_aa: CASSAGSYIHGYTF; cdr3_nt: TGTGCCAGCAGTGCAGGGTCCTACATTCATGGCTACACCTTC
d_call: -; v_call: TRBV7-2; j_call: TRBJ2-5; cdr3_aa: CASSLTEWTQYF; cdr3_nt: TGTGCCAGCAGTCTAACGGAGTGGACCCAGTACTTC
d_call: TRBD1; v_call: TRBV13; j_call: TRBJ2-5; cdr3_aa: CASSLGQGGETQYF; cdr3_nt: TGTGCCAGCAGCTTAGGACAGGGGGGAGAGACCCAGTACTTC
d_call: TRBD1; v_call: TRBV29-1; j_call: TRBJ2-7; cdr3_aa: CSVLRQGVMEYF; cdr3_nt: TGCAGCGTCCTAAGACAGGGGGTAATGGAGTACTTC
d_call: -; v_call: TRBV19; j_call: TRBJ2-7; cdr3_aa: CASTPSWSPYEQYF; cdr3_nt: TGTGCCAGTACCCCTAGTTGGAGTCCCTACGAGCAGTACTTC
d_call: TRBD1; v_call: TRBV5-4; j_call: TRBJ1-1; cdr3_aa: CASRREGALNTEAFF; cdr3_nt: TGTGCCAGCAGGCGAGAGGGGGCGCTGAACACTGAAGCTTTCTTT
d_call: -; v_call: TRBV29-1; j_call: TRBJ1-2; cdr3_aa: CSVVGPTGYGYTF; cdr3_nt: TGCAGCGTTGTAGGTCCCACGGGGTATGGCTACACCTTC
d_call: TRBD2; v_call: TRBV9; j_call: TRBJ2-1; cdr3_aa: CASSVAAGTNEQFF; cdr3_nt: TGTGCCAGCAGCGTAGCAGCGGGAACTAATGAGCAGTTCTTC
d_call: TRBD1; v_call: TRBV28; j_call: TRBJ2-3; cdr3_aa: CASSSGTVETQYF; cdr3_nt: TGTGCCAGCAGTTCCGGGACAGTAGAGACGCAGTATTTT
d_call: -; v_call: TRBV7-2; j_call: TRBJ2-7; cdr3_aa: CASSLGGVPGYEQYF; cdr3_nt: TGTGCCAGCAGCCTAGGGGGGGTACCTGGTTACGAGCAGTACTTC
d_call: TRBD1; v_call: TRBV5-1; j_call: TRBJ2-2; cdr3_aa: CASSPGQGASTGELFF; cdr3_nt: TGCGCCAGCAGCCCGGGACAGGGGGCAAGTACCGGGGAGCTGTTTTTT